The clone carrying this TCR beta chain appeared many times. Its target is unknown. This record comes from a study of molecular identifiers for immune sequencing clone quantification. Study results and caveats: Identical TCR molecules can share a barcode, and this sharing could underestimate highly expanded clone sizes. Under 1% of molecules in naive cells, but over 98% of effector molecules, belonged to clones above 20 RNA copies.

As previously described, bulk TCR libraries were made using listed TCR primers. TCRdb called the PCR reads again in MiXCR, with one record for every CDR3 protein. Of about 640,000 distinct CDR3 sequences listed, about 20% are singletons. Germline CDR1 is LGHNA and CDR2 is YSLEER. This CDR3 has 14 amino acids. The J segment lost 2 bases and the V segment lost 11 bases, leaving 9 bases of the junction unmatched. For naive CD8 T cells, sorting used the CD8+CD4-CCR7+CD45RA+ phenotype. Input material: naive CD8+ T cells from blood, with Jurkat cell RNA spiked in. Subset here: FACS-sorted CD8+CD4-CCR7+CD45RA+ naive T cells. The sequence was collected from a human donor in good health. Some libraries in this study had Jurkat cell RNA spiked in. The chain couples TRBV4-3 to TRBJ2-3, with TRBD1 matching 8 bases. The CDR3, as DNA: TGCGCCGGGGCCCGGGACAGGAACACAGATACGCAGTATTTT. It codes for CAGARDRNTDTQYF.